The rows below give T cell receptor beta chains drawn from one sample of a study of blood T cells in healthy people across ages. Each CDR3 protein gets one entry after TCRdb re-called the 5' RACE reads with MiXCR. In the table there are around 1,500,000 distinct CDR3 sequences, roughly 27% of which are singletons. The sequenced material came from blood. The receptors come from a woman aged 25 to 45 in good health. CDR3s include the opening cysteine and the closing phenylalanine or tryptophan.

J gene,CDR3 length,V gene,CDR3 protein
TRBJ2-3,15,TRBV20-1,CSARVLAGRGDTQYF
TRBJ2-5,13,TRBV7-3,CASSTGGRETQYF
TRBJ2-4,13,TRBV2,CASNNRPRGEQYF
TRBJ2-1,14,TRBV20-1,CSARDGGRGYEQFF
TRBJ1-2,8,TRBV29-1,CSSWGGTF
TRBJ2-1,13,TRBV7-2,CASSFDLGYEQFF
TRBJ1-4,15,TRBV5-1,CASSLEAGGNEKLFF
TRBJ1-4,15,TRBV5-1,CASSPRGAQGEKLFF
TRBJ2-3,16,TRBV24-1,CATSDPNRGRTDTQYF
TRBJ1-1,13,TRBV6-6,CASRSTGGIEAFF
TRBJ2-7,12,TRBV6-5,CASPTGAYEQYF
TRBJ1-5,12,TRBV20-1,CSAISGDQPQHF
TRBJ2-7,14,TRBV4-3,CASSQERGTYEQYF
TRBJ2-6,16,TRBV7-8,CASSLVQGIGANVLTF
TRBJ2-3,11,TRBV29-1,CSVPETDTQYF
TRBJ2-1,14,TRBV5-1,CASSQTGDNNEQFF
TRBJ2-4,15,TRBV28,CASSSQGNGKNIQYF
TRBJ2-5,16,TRBV19,CASRPGIAGRGETQYF
TRBJ2-3,16,TRBV7-2,CASSRLAGGGPDTQYF
TRBJ1-6,14,TRBV6-6,CASLADGPNSPLHF
TRBJ2-3,16,TRBV7-8,CASSLSGQGTRDTQYF
TRBJ2-2,15,TRBV6-1,CASGTGAGYTGELFF
TRBJ1-2,14,TRBV29-1,CSARGAVTGGGYTF
TRBJ2-5,17,TRBV5-1,CASSPRHGGMYQETQYF
TRBJ2-7,13,TRBV20-1,CSAPRGDHYEQYF
TRBJ2-1,12,TRBV29-1,CSVRWGYNEQFF
TRBJ2-7,13,TRBV5-6,CASSRTSGREQYF
TRBJ2-7,15,TRBV3-1,CASSPGSGGFYEQYF
TRBJ2-7,15,TRBV12-3/TRBV12-4,CASSPTSGSAYEQYF
TRBJ1-1,17,TRBV20-1,CSARDPRTGGPPTEAFF
TRBJ2-1,13,TRBV15,CATSAGEGYEQFF
TRBJ1-4,14,TRBV7-9,CASSQLGVREKLFF
TRBJ2-4,15,TRBV5-1,CAGSLATETGNIQYF
TRBJ1-4,14,TRBV5-1,CASSAGRSNEKLFF
TRBJ2-5,13,TRBV19,CASSILGKETQYF
TRBJ2-1,16,TRBV5-8,CASSLARGPSHNEQFF
TRBJ1-1,13,TRBV29-1,CSVPDRFNTEAFF
TRBJ2-1,11,TRBV7-3,CASSLRAQQFF
TRBJ2-7,15,TRBV3-1,CASSQDKGGVYEQYF
TRBJ1-2,14,TRBV12-3/TRBV12-4,CASSPAGGGLGYTF
TRBJ1-1,13,TRBV20-1,CSARGDRNTEAFF
TRBJ2-1,17,TRBV24-1,CATSARPGTSGVNDQFF
TRBJ2-4,17,TRBV6-6,CASSYGGTGIAKNIQYF
TRBJ2-5,14,TRBV12-3/TRBV12-4,CASSYRTGTETQYF
TRBJ2-6,14,TRBV6-5,CASTRASGANVLTF
TRBJ2-4,11,TRBV20-1,CSATTGKEQYF
TRBJ1-3,16,TRBV27,CASSSSGGGCGNTIYF
TRBJ1-5,13,TRBV14,CASSLGHLKPQHF
TRBJ1-1,15,TRBV9,CASSPQRGGDTEAFF
TRBJ1-2,17,TRBV20-1,CSARDSGTGGVGYGYTF
TRBJ2-3,15,TRBV10-1,CASSESGRGTDTQYF
TRBJ2-5,17,TRBV9,CASSIDSVAEGGSEQYF
TRBJ1-4,15,TRBV4-1,CASSQGGANPEKLFF
TRBJ2-5,13,TRBV5-1,CASSSAWGETQYF
TRBJ2-3,15,TRBV6-2/TRBV6-3,CAGRLGLTPTYTQYF